The rows below give T cell receptor beta chains drawn from one sample of a study of cytomegalovirus exposure and HLA in healthy donors. Measured with immunoSEQ multiplex PCR; TCRdb has only the in-frame clones, and not every one. The sample includes about 110,000 clones, approximately 76% of them seen just once. The sequenced material came from PBMCs. All receptors come from a man younger than 35 in good health and CMV-seronegative. CDR3s include the opening cysteine and the closing phenylalanine or tryptophan. Fields, in order: V gene, D gene, J gene, clone size, CDR3 DNA, CDR3 protein. A D gene is named only where the DNA matches it firmly. Only some rows state a clone size, as once, few, many or a class for expanded clones.

TRBV6-1	-	TRBJ2-3	-	TGTGCCAGCAGTGCCGGGACTTTTTCAGATACGCAGTATTTT	CASSAGTFSDTQYF
TRBV19	-	TRBJ1-2	-	TGTGCCAGTAGTACCAGACAGCGTTACAATGGCTACACCTTC	CASSTRQRYNGYTF
TRBV15	TRBD1	TRBJ1-1	-	TGTGCCACCAGCAGAGATGGACAGGGCGATGAAGCTTTCTTT	CATSRDGQGDEAFF
TRBV4-1	-	TRBJ1-5	-	TGCGCCAGCAGCCAAGTGCCAGGTCAGGCGGAGGAGCCCCAGCATTTT	CASSQVPGQAEEPQHF
TRBV5-1	TRBD1	TRBJ1-3	-	TGCGCCAGCAGCATGGACAGGGCGGACACCATATATTTT	CASSMDRADTIYF
TRBV18	-	TRBJ1-1	-	TGTGCCAGCTCATCCTCAACCCCGGGAAACCCCCTCGGCACTGAAGCTTTCTTT	CASSSSTPGNPLGTEAFF
TRBV19	-	TRBJ1-5	-	TGTGCCAGTAGTCGGACAGTTAGCAATCAGCCCCAGCATTTT	CASSRTVSNQPQHF
TRBV6-5	TRBD2	TRBJ2-1	-	TGTGCCTCCCAAGGGATGCGGGGGGGCGGGAATGAGCAGTTCTTC	CASQGMRGGGNEQFF
TRBV4-2	-	TRBJ2-7	-	TGTGCCAGCAGCCAAGAACGGACTTACGAGCAGTACTTC	CASSQERTYEQYF
TRBV5-8	-	TRBJ2-6	-	TGTGCCAGCAGCGGGTTATTCGGGACTGGGGCCAACGTCCTGACTTTC	CASSGLFGTGANVLTF
TRBV5-1	TRBD2	TRBJ2-1	-	TGCGCCAGCAGCATCCAGCGGGGGGGCCGGGGTGAGCAGTTCTTC	CASSIQRGGRGEQFF
TRBV19	TRBD1	TRBJ2-7	once	TGTGCCAGTAGTATTCCGGGACAGTCCTACGAGCAGTACTTC	CASSIPGQSYEQYF
TRBV9	TRBD1	TRBJ1-1	-	TGTGCCAGCAGCGTACGGCCAGGGGGTGAGAACACTGAAGCTTTCTTT	CASSVRPGGENTEAFF
TRBV19	-	TRBJ1-5	-	TGTGCCAGTAGAGCCTACAGGGATCAGCCCCAGCATTTT	CASRAYRDQPQHF
TRBV27	TRBD1	TRBJ2-7	-	TGTGCCAGCAGTTTACTTTCCGGGACAGGGGGCGAGCAGTACTTC	CASSLLSGTGGEQYF
TRBV14	TRBD1	TRBJ2-7	-	TGTGCCAGCAGCCAAACGGGACAGGGGTCCTCCTACGAGCAGTACTTC	CASSQTGQGSSYEQYF
TRBV19	-	TRBJ1-1	few	TGTGCCAGTAGTACTCGCCCAGGGAACACTGAAGCTTTCTTT	CASSTRPGNTEAFF
TRBV9	-	TRBJ2-3	-	TGTGCCAGCAGCCCCCGGGGGGCCTCAGATACGCAGTATTTT	CASSPRGASDTQYF
TRBV11-2	TRBD2	TRBJ2-3	-	TGTGCCAGCAGCCCCCCTAGCGGGGGGTTTTATTTT	CASSPPSGGFYF
TRBV2	-	TRBJ2-7	once	TGTGCCAGCAGTGCCCCGCAGGGATACTACGAGCAGTACTTC	CASSAPQGYYEQYF
TRBV28	-	TRBJ2-7	-	TGTGCCAGCAGTTCGGGGGACTACGAGCAGTACTTC	CASSSGDYEQYF
TRBV2	-	TRBJ1-5	-	TGTGCCAGCAGCCCGGACAGTAGCAATCAGCCCCAGCATTTT	CASSPDSSNQPQHF
TRBV11-2	-	TRBJ1-6	-	TGTGCCAGCAGCTTAGGGGTGACTAGTAATTCACCCCTCCACTTT	CASSLGVTSNSPLHF
TRBV7-9	-	TRBJ1-5	-	TGTGCCAGCAGCCATGGAGGTAGCAATCAGCCCCAGCATTTT	CASSHGGSNQPQHF
TRBV5-1	-	TRBJ2-1	-	TGCGCCAGCAGCGCTGACGCGGGCAATGAGCAGTTCTTC	CASSADAGNEQFF
TRBV11-3	TRBD2	TRBJ2-3	-	TGTGCCAGCAGTGGGGGGGGAGATACGCAGTATTTT	CASSGGGDTQYF
TRBV5-4	TRBD1	TRBJ1-6	-	TGTGCCAGCAGGACAGGGTTGGGGTCACCCCTCCACTTT	CASRTGLGSPLHF
TRBV11-2	-	TRBJ1-4	-	TGTGCCAGCAGACAACAGGGTAATGAAAAACTGTTTTTT	CASRQQGNEKLFF
TRBV27	-	TRBJ2-7	-	TGTGCCAGCAGATGGACATTCTCCTACGAGCAGTACTTC	CASRWTFSYEQYF
TRBV29-1	-	TRBJ2-5	-	TGCAGCGTCGGAGGGACGGGAGAGACCCAGTACTTC	CSVGGTGETQYF
TRBV6-5	TRBD1	TRBJ1-2	-	TGTGCCAGCAGACCTCAAAACAGGGGGCGGATCGGCTACACCTTC	CASRPQNRGRIGYTF
TRBV5-1	-	TRBJ1-3	-	TGCGCCAGCAGCTTTCTCAAGAGGGTAACGGAAAGAAACACCATATATTTT	CASSFLKRVTERNTIYF
TRBV6-1	TRBD2	TRBJ2-5	few	TGTGCCAGCAGCTGGGCCGCGGGGGGAAGGGAGACCCAGTACTTC	CASSWAAGGRETQYF
TRBV10-3	TRBD1	TRBJ1-5	medium-sized	TGTGCCATAGGGACAGGGGATAGCAATCAGCCCCAGCATTTT	CAIGTGDSNQPQHF
TRBV5-1	-	TRBJ2-5	-	TGCGCCAGCAGCTTGTTTGGGGGCTCGGAGACCCAGTACTTC	CASSLFGGSETQYF
TRBV19	-	TRBJ1-5	-	TGTGCCAGTAGCCCTCCGAGGGGGGGCGCGGATCAGCCCCAGCATTTT	CASSPPRGGADQPQHF
TRBV4-1	TRBD2	TRBJ2-7	few	TGCGCCAGCAGCCAAGCCAGCGGGGGCCTCTCCTACGAGCAGTACTTC	CASSQASGGLSYEQYF
TRBV5-6	-	TRBJ2-5	-	TGTGCCAGCAGCTTGGGGCTCCAAGAGACCCAGTACTTC	CASSLGLQETQYF
TRBV11-3	-	TRBJ1-1	-	TGTGCCAGCAGCCCGGGCGGCAGGGGCAACACTGAAGCTTTCTTT	CASSPGGRGNTEAFF
TRBV7-8	-	TRBJ1-2	-	TGTGCCAGCAGCTTAACGCAGGATGGCTACACCTTC	CASSLTQDGYTF
TRBV5-4	TRBD1	TRBJ1-2	once	TGTGCCAGCAGCTTGCCTCAACAGGGGGGTGGCTATGGCTACACCTTC	CASSLPQQGGGYGYTF
TRBV28	-	TRBJ1-2	-	TGTGCCAGCAGTTCTTCAGGCCCTAACTATGGCTACACCTTC	CASSSSGPNYGYTF
TRBV6-5	TRBD1	TRBJ1-2	once	TGTGCCAGCAGTGGACAGGGAGGTACCTATGGCTACACCTTC	CASSGQGGTYGYTF